This T cell receptor (beta chain) was retrieved from a study of control samples from healthy donors and cancer patients. With 4 bases removed from V and 1 base from J, the gap between germline ends came to 12 bases. Germline assignment: CDR1 SGHTA and CDR2 FQGTGA. The CDR3 has 15 residues. Method: immunoSEQ multiplex PCR; TCRdb's copy keeps in-frame clones and lacks some. This sample has about 110,000 clones; around 88% occur once, and the top ten carry approximately 18%. The receptor comes from a woman between 50 and 59 years old in good health. V and J are TRBV7-3 and TRBJ2-3; possibly TRBD1 or TRBD2 for D (5 bases each). Sample: blood. As DNA, the CDR3 is TGTGCCAGCAGCTCCCCGGGACGAGGCACAGATACGCAGTATTTT. The encoded protein is CASSSPGRGTDTQYF.